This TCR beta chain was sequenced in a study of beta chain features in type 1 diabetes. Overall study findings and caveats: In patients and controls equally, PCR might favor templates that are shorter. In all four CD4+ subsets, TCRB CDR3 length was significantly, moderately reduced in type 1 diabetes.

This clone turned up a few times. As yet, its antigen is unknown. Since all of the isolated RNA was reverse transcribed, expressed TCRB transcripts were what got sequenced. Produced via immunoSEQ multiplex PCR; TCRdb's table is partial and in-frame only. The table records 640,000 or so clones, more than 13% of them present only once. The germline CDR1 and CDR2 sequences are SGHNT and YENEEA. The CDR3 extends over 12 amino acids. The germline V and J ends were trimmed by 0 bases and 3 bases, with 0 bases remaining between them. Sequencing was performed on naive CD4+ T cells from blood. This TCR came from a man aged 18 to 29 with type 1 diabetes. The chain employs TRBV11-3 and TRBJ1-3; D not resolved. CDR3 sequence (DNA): TGTGCCAGCAGCTTAGATGGAAACACCATATATTTT. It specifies CASSLDGNTIYF.